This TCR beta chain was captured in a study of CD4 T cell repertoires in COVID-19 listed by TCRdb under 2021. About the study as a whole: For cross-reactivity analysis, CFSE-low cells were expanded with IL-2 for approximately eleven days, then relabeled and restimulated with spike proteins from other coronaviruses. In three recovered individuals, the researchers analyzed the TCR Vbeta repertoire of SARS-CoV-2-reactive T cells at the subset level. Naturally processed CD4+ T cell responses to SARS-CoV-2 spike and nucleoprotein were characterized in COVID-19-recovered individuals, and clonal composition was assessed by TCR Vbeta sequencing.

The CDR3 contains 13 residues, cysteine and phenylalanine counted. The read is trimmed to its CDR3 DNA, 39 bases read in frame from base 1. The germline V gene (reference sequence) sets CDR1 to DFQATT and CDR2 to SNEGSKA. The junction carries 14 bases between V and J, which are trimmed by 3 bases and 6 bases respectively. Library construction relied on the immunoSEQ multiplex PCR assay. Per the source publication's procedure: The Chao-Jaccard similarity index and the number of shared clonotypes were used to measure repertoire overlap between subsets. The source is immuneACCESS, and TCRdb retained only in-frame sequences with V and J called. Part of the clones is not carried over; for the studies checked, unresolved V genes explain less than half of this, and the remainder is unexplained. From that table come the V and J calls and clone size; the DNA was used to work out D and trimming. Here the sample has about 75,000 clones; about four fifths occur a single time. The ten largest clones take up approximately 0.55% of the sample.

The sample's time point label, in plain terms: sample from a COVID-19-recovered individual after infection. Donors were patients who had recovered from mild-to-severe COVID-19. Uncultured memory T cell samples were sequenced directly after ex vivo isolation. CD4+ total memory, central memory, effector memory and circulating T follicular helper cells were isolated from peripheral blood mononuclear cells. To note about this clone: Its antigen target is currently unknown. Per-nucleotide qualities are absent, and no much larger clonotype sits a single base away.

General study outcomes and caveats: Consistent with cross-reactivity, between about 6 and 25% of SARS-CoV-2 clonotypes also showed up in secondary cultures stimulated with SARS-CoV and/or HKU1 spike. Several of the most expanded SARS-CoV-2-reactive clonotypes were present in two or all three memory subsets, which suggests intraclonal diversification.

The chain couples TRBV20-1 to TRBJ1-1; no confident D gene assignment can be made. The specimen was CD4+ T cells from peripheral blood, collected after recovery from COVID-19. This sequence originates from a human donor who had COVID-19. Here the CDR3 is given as CSASKPGSSEAFF. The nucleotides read TGCAGTGCTAGTAAGCCGGGGAGTTCTGAAGCTTTCTTT.